A selection of T cell receptor beta chains follows, all from one sample in a study of preoperative IRX-2 immunotherapy in early breast cancer. Only in-frame clones appear in the TCRdb table, and some are missing; sequencing was by immunoSEQ multiplex PCR. The data hold tens of thousands of clones, with under 90% observed a single time. Sampling was carried out from a patient treated with IRX-2 immunotherapy. These TCRs come from a human donor with breast cancer. The conserved cysteine and the conserved F or W are not part of the CDR3 here.

j_call: TRBJ2-1; v_call: TRBV11-3; cdr3_aa: ASSFRGRGGFYNEQF
j_call: TRBJ2-7; v_call: TRBV11-3; cdr3_aa: ASSLRAAGGWTYEQY
j_call: TRBJ1-5; v_call: TRBV11-3; cdr3_aa: ASSPNTGNSNQPQH
j_call: TRBJ1-3; v_call: TRBV28; cdr3_aa: ASNTRVIGNTIY
j_call: TRBJ2-7; v_call: TRBV7-1; cdr3_aa: ASSLVGAYEQY
j_call: TRBJ1-5; v_call: TRBV19; cdr3_aa: ASSRTGEAGQPQH
j_call: TRBJ2-7; v_call: TRBV11-3; cdr3_aa: ASSLGAGGTSSNEQY
j_call: TRBJ2-7; v_call: TRBV18; cdr3_aa: ASSPDRAYEQY
j_call: TRBJ1-5; v_call: TRBV6-8; cdr3_aa: ASTQGVNQPQH
j_call: TRBJ1-3; v_call: TRBV18; cdr3_aa: ASSPSGVVGNTIY
j_call: TRBJ1-1; v_call: TRBV6-7; cdr3_aa: ASSYFRLWV
j_call: TRBJ1-3; v_call: TRBV18; cdr3_aa: ASSPAGPTSRNTIY
j_call: TRBJ2-7; v_call: TRBV6-8; cdr3_aa: ASARLAGADEQY
j_call: TRBJ1-1; v_call: TRBV6-8; cdr3_aa: ASGHRDTEAF
j_call: TRBJ2-3; v_call: TRBV11-3; cdr3_aa: ASSLVSGRAGTQY
j_call: TRBJ2-3; v_call: TRBV11-3; cdr3_aa: ASSLIRFWPASGGTDTQY
j_call: TRBJ1-3; v_call: TRBV11-3; cdr3_aa: ASSPDSFSGNTIY
j_call: TRBJ2-1; v_call: TRBV11-3; cdr3_aa: ASTQVGSYNEQF
j_call: TRBJ1-1; v_call: TRBV6-4; cdr3_aa: ASGQGTEAF
j_call: TRBJ1-1; v_call: TRBV11-3; cdr3_aa: ASSLIRGRNTEAF
j_call: TRBJ1-1; v_call: TRBV30; cdr3_aa: AWSSTGDTEAF
j_call: TRBJ2-7; v_call: TRBV11-3; cdr3_aa: ASSFLSGSPYEQY
j_call: TRBJ1-2; v_call: TRBV19; cdr3_aa: ASSPPYAGPGGYT
j_call: TRBJ1-2; v_call: TRBV6-8; cdr3_aa: ASSPPGGGYGYT
j_call: TRBJ2-7; v_call: TRBV19; cdr3_aa: ASSTSRGQGYEQY
j_call: TRBJ2-5; v_call: TRBV15; cdr3_aa: ATSRGAGGPETQY